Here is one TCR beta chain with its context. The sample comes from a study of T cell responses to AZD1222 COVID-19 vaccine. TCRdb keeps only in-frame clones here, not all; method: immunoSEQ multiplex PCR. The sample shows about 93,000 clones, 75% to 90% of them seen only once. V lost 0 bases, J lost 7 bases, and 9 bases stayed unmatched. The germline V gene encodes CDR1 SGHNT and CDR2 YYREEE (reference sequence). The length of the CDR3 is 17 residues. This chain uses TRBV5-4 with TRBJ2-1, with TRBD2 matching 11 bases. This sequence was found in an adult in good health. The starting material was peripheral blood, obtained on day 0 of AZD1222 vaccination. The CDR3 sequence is CASSLDPLAGDRNEQFF. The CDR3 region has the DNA TGTGCCAGCAGCTTGGACCCACTAGCGGGAGATCGGAATGAGCAGTTCTTC.